The 7 T cell receptor beta chains below were found in one sample sequenced in a study of CD8+ T cells in alopecia areata. In each case, RNA was isolated and then reverse transcribed into cDNA as the sequencing template. Some clones are missing from TCRdb's copy, which holds only in-frame ones; the method was immunoSEQ multiplex PCR. The data show over 120,000 clones, around 60% seen once. The sample was CD4+ T cells sorted from blood, taken at week 0. These receptors were obtained from a human donor with alopecia areata.

The gene calls are TRBV29-1 and TRBJ1-2; the D is unclear. CDR1 is SQVTM, CDR2 ANQGSEA, per germline. There are 11 residues in the CDR3. V dropped 5 bases and J dropped 8 bases, with 12 bases sitting between them. CDR3 DNA: TGCAGCGTTCCAGCGGGCCGGGGCTACACCTTC. Translating gives CSVPAGRGYTF. Variable domain in full (rest from reference TRBV29-1 and TRBJ1-2): SAVISQKPSRDICQRGTSLTIQCQVDSQVTMMFWYRQQPGQSLTLIATANQGSEATYESGFVIDKFPISRPNLTFSTLTVSNMSPEDSSIYLCSVPAGRGYTFGSGTRLTVV.

The CDR3 DNA is TGTGCCAGCAGCCGGGTCGACAATGAGCAGTTCTTC. Translation: CASSRVDNEQFF. The rearrangement links TRBV4-2 to TRBJ2-1; no clear D. V shed 4 bases and J shed 5 bases, with 6 bases lying between them. CDR1 and CDR2 (germline): LGHNA, YNFKEQ. The CDR3 spans 12 residues.

The chain recombines TRBV2 with TRBJ1-5, with TRBD1 as a possible D gene (5 bases). The CDR3 contains 14 residues. Germline CDR1 reads SNHLY; CDR2 reads FYNNEI. V lost 4 bases and J lost 6, with 13 bases in between. DNA for the CDR3: TGTGCCAGCAGTGTGGGGGGGGAGGCTCAGCCCCAGCATTTT. Residues: CASSVGGEAQPQHF. Complete variable domain (other parts from reference TRBV2 and TRBJ1-5): EPEVTQTPSHQVTQMGQEVILRCVPISNHLYFYWYRQILGQKVEFLVSFYNNEISEKSEIFDDQFSVERPDGSNFTLKIRSTKLEDSAMYFCASSVGGEAQPQHFGDGTRLSIL.

CDR3 bases: TGTGCCAGCACCCCGGGACTAGCGCCAGATACGCAGTATTTT. It is translated as CASTPGLAPDTQYF. The chain is built from TRBV7-2 and TRBJ2-3; 10 bases are shared with TRBD2. The germline V gene encodes CDR1 SGHTA and CDR2 FQGNSA. This CDR3 spans 14 amino acids. Germline trimming cut 7 bases from V and 4 bases from J; bases unmatched to any gene: 5.

This clone came up once. The chain combines TRBV7-2 with TRBJ1-2; 7 bases agree with TRBD1. J was trimmed by 5 bases and V by 7 bases; bases with no gene match: 7. Germline assignment: CDR1 SGHTA and CDR2 FQGNSA. CDR3 length: 13 residues. CDR3 amino acids: CASNQGGPYGYTF. CDR3 sequence (DNA): TGTGCCAGCAATCAGGGGGGGCCGTATGGCTACACCTTC.

The chain is built from TRBV19 and TRBJ1-6; D is ambiguous. The CDR3 contains 17 residues. From germline, CDR1 is LNHDA and CDR2 SQIVND (reference sequence). Trimming left V 1 base short and J 7 bases short, with 17 bases between. The CDR3 bases are TGTGCCAGTAGTATAGGGGGAAAGGCTACAAGGAATTCACCCCTCCACTTT. This codes for CASSIGGKATRNSPLHF.

The chain joins TRBV21-1 to TRBJ2-5; the DNA was not used to check the table's D call, TRBD1. TRBV21-1 is termed a pseudogene. This CDR3 has 11 residues. The CDR3: CAPQFTETQYF. Here the CDR3 DNA reads TGTGCGCCGCAGTTTACGGAGACCCAGTACTTC.